This TCR beta chain was documented in a study of blood T cell repertoires in COVID-19. The overall study: T cells, B-cell-depleted T cells, or PBMCs supplied cDNA or gDNA.

TCRdb keeps only in-frame clones here, not all; method: immunoSEQ multiplex PCR. The table shows approximately 200,000 clones, with about 86% occurring only once. Trimming took 0 bases from V and 4 from J, leaving 11 bases between them. Germline CDR1 SGDLS, CDR2 YYNGEE. The CDR3 totals 14 residues. The sequencing input was peripheral blood. V and J are TRBV9 and TRBJ2-7, with a possible D match to TRBD2 (7 bases). The TCR sequence derives from a woman in her 50s with acute or convalescent COVID-19. The CDR3 bases are TGTGCCAGCAGCGTAGAGGGGGGGCCATACGAGCAGTACTTC. It yields the protein CASSVEGGPYEQYF.